Here is one TCR beta chain with its context. Only in-frame clones appear in the TCRdb table, and some are missing; sequencing was by immunoSEQ multiplex PCR. The sample has some 61,000 clones; less than 75% are singletons. The CDR3 runs 16 residues. Trimming removed 5 bases at V and 7 bases at J, with 21 bases between. The germline V gene encodes CDR1 GTSNPN and CDR2 SVGIG (reference sequence). The data derive from a study of T cell clones after liver transplantation. This chain uses TRBV30 with TRBJ1-6; D not certain. Material: CD4+ T cells from blood, obtained at the 22-month timepoint. The TCR comes from a human patient who received a liver transplant. Some of these T cells may belong to the graft donor. The CDR3 coding sequence is TGTGCCTGGGGGAATCGTCGGGCAGGAAAGAATTCACCCCTCCACTTT. Encoded protein: CAWGNRRAGKNSPLHF. The full variable domain, completed using reference TRBV30 and TRBJ1-6, is SQTIHQWPATLVQPVGSPLSLECTVEGTSNPNLYWYRQAAGRGLQLLFYSVGIGQISSEVPQNLSASRPQDRQFILSSKKLLLSDSGFYLCAWGNRRAGKNSPLHFGNGTRLTVT.